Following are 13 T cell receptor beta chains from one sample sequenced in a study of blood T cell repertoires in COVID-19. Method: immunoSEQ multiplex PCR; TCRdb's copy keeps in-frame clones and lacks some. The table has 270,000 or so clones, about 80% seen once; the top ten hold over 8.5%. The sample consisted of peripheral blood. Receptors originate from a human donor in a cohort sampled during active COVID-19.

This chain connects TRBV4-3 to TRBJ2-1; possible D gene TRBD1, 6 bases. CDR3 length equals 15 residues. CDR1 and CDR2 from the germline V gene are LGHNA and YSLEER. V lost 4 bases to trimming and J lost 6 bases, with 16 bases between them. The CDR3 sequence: CASSPTGNRGNEQFF. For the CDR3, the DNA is TGCGCCAGCAGCCCCACAGGGAATCGGGGCAATGAGCAGTTCTTC.

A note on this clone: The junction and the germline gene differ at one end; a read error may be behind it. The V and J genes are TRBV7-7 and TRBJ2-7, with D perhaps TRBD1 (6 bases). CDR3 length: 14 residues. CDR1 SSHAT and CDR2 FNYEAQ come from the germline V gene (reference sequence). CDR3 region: CASSGRQETYEQYF. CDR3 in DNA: TGTGCTAGCAGCGGCCGACAGGAAACCTACGAGCAGTACTTC.

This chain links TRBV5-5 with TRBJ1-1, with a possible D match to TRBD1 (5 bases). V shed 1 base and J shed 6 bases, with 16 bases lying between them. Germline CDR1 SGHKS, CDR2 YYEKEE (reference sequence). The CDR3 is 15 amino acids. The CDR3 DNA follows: TGTGCCAGCAGCTTGTTGGTGGGGGGGTTGGCTGAAGCTTTCTTT. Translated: CASSLLVGGLAEAFF. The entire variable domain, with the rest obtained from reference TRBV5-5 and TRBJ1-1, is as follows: DAGVTQSPTHLIKTRGQQVTLRCSPISGHKSVSWYQQVLGQGPQFIFQYYEKEERGRGNFPDRFSARQFPNYSSELNVNALLLGDSALYLCASSLLVGGLAEAFFGQGTRLTVV.

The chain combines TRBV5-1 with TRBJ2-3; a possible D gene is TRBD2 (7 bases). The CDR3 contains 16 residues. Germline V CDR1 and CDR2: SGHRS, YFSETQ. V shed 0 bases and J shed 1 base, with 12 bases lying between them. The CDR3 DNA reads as TGCGCCAGCAGCTTGGAGTCGGGGGGCGGCACAGATACGCAGTATTTT. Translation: CASSLESGGGTDTQYF. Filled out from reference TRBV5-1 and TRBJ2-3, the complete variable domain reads KAGVTQTPRYLIKTRGQQVTLSCSPISGHRSVSWYQQTPGQGLQFLFEYFSETQRNKGNFPGRFSGRQFSNSRSEMNVSTLELGDSALYLCASSLESGGGTDTQYFGPGTRLTVL.

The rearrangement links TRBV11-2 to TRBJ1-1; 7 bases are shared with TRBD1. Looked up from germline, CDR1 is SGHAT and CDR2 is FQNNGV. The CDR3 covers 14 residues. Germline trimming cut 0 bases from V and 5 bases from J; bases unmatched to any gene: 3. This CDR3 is CASSLDYRGTEAFF. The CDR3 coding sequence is TGTGCCAGCAGCTTAGATTACAGGGGAACTGAAGCTTTCTTT.

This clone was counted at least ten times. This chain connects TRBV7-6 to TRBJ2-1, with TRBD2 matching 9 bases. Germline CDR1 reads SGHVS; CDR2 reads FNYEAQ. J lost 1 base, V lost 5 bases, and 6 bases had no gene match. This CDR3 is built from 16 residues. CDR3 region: CASSRASGGSYNEQFF. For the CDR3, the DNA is TGTGCCAGCAGCCGAGCCAGCGGGGGGTCCTACAATGAGCAGTTCTTC.

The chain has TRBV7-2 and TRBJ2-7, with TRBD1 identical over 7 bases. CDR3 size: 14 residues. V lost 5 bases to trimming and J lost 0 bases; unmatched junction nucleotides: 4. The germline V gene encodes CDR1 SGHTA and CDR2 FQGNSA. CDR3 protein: CASSLGTASYEQYF. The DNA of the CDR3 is TGTGCCAGCAGCCTCGGGACAGCCTCCTACGAGCAGTACTTC. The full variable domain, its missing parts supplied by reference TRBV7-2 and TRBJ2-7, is GAGVSQSPSNKVTEKGKDVELRCDPISGHTALYWYRQSLGQGLEFLIYFQGNSAPDKSGLPSDRFSAERTGGSVSTLTIQRTQQEDSAVYLCASSLGTASYEQYFGPGTRLTVT.

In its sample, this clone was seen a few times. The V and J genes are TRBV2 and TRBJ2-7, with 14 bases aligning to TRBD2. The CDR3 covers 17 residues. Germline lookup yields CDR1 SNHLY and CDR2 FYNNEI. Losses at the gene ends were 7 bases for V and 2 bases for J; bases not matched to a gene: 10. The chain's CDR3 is CASNPFSTSGRAYEQYF. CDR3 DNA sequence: TGTGCCAGCAACCCTTTCTCGACTAGCGGGAGGGCCTACGAGCAGTACTTC.

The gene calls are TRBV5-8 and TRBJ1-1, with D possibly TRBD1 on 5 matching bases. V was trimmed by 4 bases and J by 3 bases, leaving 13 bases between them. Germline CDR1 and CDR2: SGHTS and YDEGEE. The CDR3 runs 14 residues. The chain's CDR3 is CASSPYGRDTEAFF. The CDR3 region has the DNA TGTGCCAGCAGCCCGTACGGCAGGGACACTGAAGCTTTCTTT.

CDR3 nucleotides: TGTGCCAGCAGCCCGGACAGGGCAGCGGGGGGGGACACTGAAGCTTTCTTT. Translating it yields CASSPDRAAGGDTEAFF. This chain uses TRBV3-1 (or the pseudogene TRBV3-2) with TRBJ1-1, with TRBD1 matching over 8 bases. The V gene's germline CDR1 is LGHDT and CDR2 YNNKEL (reference sequence). The trim removed 4 bases at V and 3 bases at J, leaving 13 bases unmatched. This CDR3 comprises 17 residues.

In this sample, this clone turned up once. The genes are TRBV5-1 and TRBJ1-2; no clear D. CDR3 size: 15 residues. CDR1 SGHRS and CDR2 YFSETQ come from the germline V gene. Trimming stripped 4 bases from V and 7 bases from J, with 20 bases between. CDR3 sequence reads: CASSLGSEPSLGYTF. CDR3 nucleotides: TGCGCCAGCAGCCTGGGATCTGAGCCCTCGCTTGGCTACACCTTC.

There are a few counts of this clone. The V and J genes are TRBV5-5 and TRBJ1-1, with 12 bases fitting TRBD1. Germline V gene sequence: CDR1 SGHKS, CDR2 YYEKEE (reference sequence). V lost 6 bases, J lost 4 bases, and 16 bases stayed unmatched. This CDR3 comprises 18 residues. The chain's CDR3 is CASNPTGTGGMRGTEAFF. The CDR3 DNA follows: TGTGCCAGCAACCCTACCGGGACAGGGGGCATGAGGGGCACTGAAGCTTTCTTT.

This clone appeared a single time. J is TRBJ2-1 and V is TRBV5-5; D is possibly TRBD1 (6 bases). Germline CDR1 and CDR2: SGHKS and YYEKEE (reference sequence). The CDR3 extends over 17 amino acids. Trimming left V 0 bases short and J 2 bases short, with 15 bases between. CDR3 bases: TGTGCCAGCAGCTTGGCCACAAGGGGGACGGCCTACAATGAGCAGTTCTTC. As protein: CASSLATRGTAYNEQFF. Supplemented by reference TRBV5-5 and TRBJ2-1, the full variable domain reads DAGVTQSPTHLIKTRGQQVTLRCSPISGHKSVSWYQQVLGQGPQFIFQYYEKEERGRGNFPDRFSARQFPNYSSELNVNALLLGDSALYLCASSLATRGTAYNEQFFGPGTRLTVL.